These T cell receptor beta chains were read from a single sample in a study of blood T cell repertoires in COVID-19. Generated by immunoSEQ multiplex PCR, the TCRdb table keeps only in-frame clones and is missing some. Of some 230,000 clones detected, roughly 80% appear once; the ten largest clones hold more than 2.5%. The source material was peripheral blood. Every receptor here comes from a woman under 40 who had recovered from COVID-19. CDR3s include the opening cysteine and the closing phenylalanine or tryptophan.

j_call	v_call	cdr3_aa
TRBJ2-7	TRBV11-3	CASSFGQGVEQYF
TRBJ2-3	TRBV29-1	CSADRLDTQYF
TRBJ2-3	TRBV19	CASSIDFPGTSARTDTQYF
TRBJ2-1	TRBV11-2	CASSEFSDDEQFF
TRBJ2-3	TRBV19	CASSMMTGKKADTQYF
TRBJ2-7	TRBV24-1	CATSDSVSGSGNEQYF
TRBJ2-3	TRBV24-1	CATERGDTQYF
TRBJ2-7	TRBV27	CASSSLYEQYF
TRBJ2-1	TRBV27	CASSTGTSGRLEQFF
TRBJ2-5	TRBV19	CASGQREGETQYF
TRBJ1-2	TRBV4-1	CASSQVPPSREASF
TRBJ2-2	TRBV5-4	CASSPIGDRGRPGELFF
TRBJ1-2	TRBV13	CASSLGTGVSYGYTF
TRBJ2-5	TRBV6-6	CASSPGQRYQETQYF